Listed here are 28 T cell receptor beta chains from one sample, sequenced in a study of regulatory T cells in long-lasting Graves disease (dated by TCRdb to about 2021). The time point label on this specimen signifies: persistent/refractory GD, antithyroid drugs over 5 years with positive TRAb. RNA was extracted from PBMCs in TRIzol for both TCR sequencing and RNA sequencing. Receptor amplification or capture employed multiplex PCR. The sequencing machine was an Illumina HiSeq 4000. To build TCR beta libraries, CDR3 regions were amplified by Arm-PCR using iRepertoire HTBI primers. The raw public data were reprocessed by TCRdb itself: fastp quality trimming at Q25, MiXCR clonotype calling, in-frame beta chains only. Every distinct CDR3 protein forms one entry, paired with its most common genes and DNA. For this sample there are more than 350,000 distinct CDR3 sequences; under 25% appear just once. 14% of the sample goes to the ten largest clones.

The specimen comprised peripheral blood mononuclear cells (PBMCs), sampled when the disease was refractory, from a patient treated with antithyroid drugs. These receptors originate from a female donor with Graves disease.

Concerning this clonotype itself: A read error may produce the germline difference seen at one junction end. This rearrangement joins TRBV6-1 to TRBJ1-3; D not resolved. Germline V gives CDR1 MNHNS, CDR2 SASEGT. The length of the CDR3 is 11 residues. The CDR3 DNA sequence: TGTGCCAGCAGAGAAGGAAACACCATATATTTT. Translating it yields CASREGNTIYF.

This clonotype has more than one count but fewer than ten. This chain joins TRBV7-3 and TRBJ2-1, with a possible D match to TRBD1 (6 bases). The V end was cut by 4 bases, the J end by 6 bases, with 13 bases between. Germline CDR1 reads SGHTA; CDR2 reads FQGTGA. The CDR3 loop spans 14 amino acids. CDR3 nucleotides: TGTGCCAGCAGCTCTCTAGGGGGTTCCAATGAGCAGTTCTTC. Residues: CASSSLGGSNEQFF.

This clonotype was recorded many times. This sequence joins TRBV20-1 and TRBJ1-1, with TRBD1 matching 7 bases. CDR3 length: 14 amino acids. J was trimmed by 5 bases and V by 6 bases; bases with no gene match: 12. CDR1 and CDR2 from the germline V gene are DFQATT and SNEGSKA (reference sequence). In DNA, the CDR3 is TGCAGTGCCGAAATGGGACAGACTTTGACTGAAGCTTTCTTT. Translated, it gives CSAEMGQTLTEAFF.

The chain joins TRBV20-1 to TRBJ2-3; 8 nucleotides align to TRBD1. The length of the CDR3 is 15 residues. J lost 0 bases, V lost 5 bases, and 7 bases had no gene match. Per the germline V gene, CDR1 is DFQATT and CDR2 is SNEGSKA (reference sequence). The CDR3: CSASRRDRSTDTQYF. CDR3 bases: TGCAGTGCTTCGAGAAGGGACAGGAGCACAGATACGCAGTATTTT.

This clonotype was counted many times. The CDR3 coding sequence is TGTGCCAGCTCACCAGGCGGGGCCCGATACGAGCAGTACTTC. Translation: CASSPGGARYEQYF. The chain joins TRBV18 to TRBJ2-7; tentatively, D is TRBD2 (6 bases). Per the germline V gene, CDR1 is KGHSH and CDR2 is LQKENI. CDR3 length: 14 residues. V was shortened by 2 bases and J by 4 bases, with 12 bases between the two germline ends.

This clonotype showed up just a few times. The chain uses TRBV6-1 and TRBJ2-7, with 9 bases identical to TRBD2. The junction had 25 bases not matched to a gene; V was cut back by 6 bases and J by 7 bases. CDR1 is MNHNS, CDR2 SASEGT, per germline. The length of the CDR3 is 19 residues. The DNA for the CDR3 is TGTGCCAGCAGGAGACAGGGAGTCTTCGCGGGACTAGCAAGAGGGGAGCAGTACTTC. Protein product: CASRRQGVFAGLARGEQYF.

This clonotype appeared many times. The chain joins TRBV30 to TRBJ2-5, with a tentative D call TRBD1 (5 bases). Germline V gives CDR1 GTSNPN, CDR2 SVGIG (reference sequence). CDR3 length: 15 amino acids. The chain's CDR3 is CALWSAQGAQETQYF. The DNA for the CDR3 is TGTGCTTTATGGAGTGCGCAAGGGGCACAAGAGACCCAGTACTTC.

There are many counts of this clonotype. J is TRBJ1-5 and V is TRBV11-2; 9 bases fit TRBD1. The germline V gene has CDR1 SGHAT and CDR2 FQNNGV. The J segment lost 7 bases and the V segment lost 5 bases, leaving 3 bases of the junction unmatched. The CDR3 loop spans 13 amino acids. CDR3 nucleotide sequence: TGTGCCAGCAGCCCGGACAGGGGCCAGCCCCAGCATTTT. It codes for CASSPDRGQPQHF.

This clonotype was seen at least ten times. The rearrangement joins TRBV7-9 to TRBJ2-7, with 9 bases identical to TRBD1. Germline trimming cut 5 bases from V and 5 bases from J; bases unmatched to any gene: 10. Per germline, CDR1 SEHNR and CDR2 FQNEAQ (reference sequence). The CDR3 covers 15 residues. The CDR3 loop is CASSPTRDRAHEQYF. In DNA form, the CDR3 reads TGTGCCAGCAGCCCCACGAGGGACAGGGCCCACGAGCAGTACTTC.

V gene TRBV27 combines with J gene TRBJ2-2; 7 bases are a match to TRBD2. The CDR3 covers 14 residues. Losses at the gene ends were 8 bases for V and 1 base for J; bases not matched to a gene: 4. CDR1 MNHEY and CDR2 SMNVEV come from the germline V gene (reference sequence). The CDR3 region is CASGPGGNTGELFF. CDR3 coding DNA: TGTGCCAGCGGACCGGGGGGGAACACCGGGGAGCTGTTTTTT.

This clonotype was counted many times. The CDR3 sequence is CASSLTGIYGYTF. For the CDR3, the DNA is TGTGCCAGCAGCTTAACAGGGATCTATGGCTACACCTTC. The V and J genes are TRBV11-2 and TRBJ1-2; D may be TRBD1 (6 bases). V dropped 2 bases and J dropped 4 bases, with 8 bases sitting between them. CDR1 SGHAT and CDR2 FQNNGV come from the germline V gene. CDR3 length: 13 amino acids.

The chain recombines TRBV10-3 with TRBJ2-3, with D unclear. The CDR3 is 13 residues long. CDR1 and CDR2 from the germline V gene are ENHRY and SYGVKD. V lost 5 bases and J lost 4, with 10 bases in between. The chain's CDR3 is CAISLDGSDTQYF. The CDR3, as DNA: TGTGCCATCAGTCTCGATGGATCAGATACGCAGTATTTT.

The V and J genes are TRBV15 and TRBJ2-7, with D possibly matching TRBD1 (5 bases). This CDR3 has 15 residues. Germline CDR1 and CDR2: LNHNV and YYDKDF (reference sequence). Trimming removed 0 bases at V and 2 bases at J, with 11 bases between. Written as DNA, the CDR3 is TGTGCCACCAGCAGAGATGTAGGGGCCCCCTACGAGCAGTACTTC. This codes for CATSRDVGAPYEQYF. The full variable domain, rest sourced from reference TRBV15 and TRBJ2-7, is DAMVIQNPRYQVTQFGKPVTLSCSQTLNHNVMYWYQQKSSQAPKLLFHYYDKDFNNEADTPDNFQSRRPNTSFCFLDIRSPGLGDTAMYLCATSRDVGAPYEQYFGPGTRLTVT.

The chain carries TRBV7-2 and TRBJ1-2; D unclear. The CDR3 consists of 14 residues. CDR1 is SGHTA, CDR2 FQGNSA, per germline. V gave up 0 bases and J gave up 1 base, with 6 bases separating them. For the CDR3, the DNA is TGTGCCAGCAGCTTAGCCCGGGTTAACTATGGCTACACCTTC. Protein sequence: CASSLARVNYGYTF.

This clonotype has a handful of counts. CDR3 sequence (DNA): TGTGCCAGCAGTGAAGAGAGCGGGAGCGGGGGAGATACGCAGTATTTT. Translation: CASSEESGSGGDTQYF. This rearrangement joins TRBV2 to TRBJ2-3; 8 bases are shared with TRBD2. The CDR3 sequence is 16 residues long. The germline gives CDR1 SNHLY, CDR2 FYNNEI. V shed 1 base, J shed 5 bases, and the junction held 8 bases outside the gene matches.

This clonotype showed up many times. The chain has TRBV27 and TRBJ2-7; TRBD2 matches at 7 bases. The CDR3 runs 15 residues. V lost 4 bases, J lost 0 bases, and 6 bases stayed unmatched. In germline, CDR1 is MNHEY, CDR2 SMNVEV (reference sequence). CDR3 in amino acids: CASSSSGLTSYEQYF. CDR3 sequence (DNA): TGTGCCAGCAGTTCTAGCGGTTTAACCTCCTACGAGCAGTACTTC.

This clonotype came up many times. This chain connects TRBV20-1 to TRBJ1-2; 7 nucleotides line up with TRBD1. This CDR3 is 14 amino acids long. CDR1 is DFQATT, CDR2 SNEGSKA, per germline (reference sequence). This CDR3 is CSLPIQGIDYGYTF. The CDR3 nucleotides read TGCAGCCTCCCCATACAGGGGATCGACTATGGCTACACCTTC.

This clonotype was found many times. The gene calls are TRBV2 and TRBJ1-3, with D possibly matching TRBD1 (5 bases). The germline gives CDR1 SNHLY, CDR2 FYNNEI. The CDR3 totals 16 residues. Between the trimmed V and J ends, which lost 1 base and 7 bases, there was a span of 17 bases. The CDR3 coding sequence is TGTGCCAGCAGTGAAGACGTTGCGACAGCCATGAACACCATATATTTT. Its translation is CASSEDVATAMNTIYF.

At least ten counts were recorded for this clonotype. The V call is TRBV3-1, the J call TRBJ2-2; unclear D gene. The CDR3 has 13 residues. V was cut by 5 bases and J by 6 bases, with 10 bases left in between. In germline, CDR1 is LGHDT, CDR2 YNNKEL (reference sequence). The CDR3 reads CASSGRISGELFF. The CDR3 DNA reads TGTGCCAGCAGCGGCCGAATCTCCGGGGAGCTGTTTTTT.

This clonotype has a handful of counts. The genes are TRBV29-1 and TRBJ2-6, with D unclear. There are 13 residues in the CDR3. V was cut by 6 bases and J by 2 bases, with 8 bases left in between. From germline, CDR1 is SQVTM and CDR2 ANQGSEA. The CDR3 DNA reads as TGCAGCGTGGGCTATCCTGGGGCCAACGTCCTGACTTTC. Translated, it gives CSVGYPGANVLTF.

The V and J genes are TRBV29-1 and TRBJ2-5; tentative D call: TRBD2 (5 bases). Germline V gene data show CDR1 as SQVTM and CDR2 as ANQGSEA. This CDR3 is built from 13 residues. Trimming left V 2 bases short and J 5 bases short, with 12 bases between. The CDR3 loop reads CSVERGLGETQYF. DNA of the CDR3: TGCAGCGTTGAACGCGGGCTTGGGGAGACCCAGTACTTC.

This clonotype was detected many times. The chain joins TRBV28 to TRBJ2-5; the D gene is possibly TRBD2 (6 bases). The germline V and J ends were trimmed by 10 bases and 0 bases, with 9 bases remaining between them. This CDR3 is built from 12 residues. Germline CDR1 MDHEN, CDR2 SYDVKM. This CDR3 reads CATRTNQETQYF. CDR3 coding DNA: TGTGCCACCCGGACTAACCAAGAGACCCAGTACTTC.

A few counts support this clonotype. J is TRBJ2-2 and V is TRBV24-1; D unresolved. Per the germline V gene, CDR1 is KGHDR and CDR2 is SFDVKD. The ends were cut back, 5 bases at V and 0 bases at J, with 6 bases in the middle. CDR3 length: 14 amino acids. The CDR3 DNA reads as TGTGCCACCAGTGGTCATACGAACACCGGGGAGCTGTTTTTT. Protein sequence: CATSGHTNTGELFF.

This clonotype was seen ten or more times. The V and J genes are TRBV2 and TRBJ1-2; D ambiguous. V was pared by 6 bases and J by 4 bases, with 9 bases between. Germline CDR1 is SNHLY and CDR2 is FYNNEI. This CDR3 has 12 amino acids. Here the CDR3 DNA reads TGTGCCAGCAGCCAGGAGATCTATGGCTACACCTTC. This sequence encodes CASSQEIYGYTF.

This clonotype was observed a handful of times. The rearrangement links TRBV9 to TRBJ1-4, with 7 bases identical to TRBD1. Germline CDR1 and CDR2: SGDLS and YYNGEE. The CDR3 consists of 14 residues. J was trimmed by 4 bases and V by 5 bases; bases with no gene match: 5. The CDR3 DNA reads TGTGCCAGCAGTAGGGGGCACGGTAATGAAAAACTGTTTTTT. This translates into CASSRGHGNEKLFF.

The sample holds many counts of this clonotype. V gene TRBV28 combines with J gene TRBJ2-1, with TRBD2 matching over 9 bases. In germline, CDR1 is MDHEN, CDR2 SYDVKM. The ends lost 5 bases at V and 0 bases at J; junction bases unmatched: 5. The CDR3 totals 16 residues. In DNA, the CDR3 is TGTGCCAGCAGTCGACTAGCGGTTAGCTCCTACAATGAGCAGTTCTTC. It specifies CASSRLAVSSYNEQFF.

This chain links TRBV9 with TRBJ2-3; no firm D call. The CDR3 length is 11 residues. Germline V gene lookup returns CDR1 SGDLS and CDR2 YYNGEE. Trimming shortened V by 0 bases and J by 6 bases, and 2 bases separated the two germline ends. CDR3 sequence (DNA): TGTGCCAGCAGCGTAGGTGATACGCAGTATTTT. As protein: CASSVGDTQYF.

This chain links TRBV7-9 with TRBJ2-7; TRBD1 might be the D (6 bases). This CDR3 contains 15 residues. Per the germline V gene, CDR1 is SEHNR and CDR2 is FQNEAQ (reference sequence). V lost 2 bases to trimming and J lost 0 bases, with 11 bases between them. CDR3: CASSLTQDSSYEQYF. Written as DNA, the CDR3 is TGTGCCAGCAGCTTAACCCAGGACAGCTCCTACGAGCAGTACTTC.